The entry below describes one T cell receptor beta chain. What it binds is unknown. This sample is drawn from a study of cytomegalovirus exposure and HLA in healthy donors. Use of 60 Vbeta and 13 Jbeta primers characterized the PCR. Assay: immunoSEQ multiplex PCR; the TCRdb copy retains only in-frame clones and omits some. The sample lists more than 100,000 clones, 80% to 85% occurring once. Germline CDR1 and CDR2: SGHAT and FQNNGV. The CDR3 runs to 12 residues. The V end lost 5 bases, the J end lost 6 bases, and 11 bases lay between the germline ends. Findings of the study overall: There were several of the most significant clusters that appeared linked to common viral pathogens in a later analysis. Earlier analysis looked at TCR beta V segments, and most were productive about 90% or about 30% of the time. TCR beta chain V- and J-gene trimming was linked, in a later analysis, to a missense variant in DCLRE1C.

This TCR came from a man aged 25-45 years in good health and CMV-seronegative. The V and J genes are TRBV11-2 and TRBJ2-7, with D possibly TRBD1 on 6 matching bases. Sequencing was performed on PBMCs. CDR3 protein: CASSPHRVEQYF. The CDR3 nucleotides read TGTGCCAGCAGCCCCCACAGGGTCGAGCAGTACTTC.